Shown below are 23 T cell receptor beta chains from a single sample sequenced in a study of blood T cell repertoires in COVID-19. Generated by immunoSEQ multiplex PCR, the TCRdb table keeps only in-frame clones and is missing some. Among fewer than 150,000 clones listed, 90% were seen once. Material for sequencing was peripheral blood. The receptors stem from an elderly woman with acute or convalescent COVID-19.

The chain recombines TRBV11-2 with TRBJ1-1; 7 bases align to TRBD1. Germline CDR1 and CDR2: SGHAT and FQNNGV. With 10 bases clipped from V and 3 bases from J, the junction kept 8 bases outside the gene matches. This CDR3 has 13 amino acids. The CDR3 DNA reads TGTGCCACCAAGACAGGGTTGGACACTGAAGCTTTCTTT. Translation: CATKTGLDTEAFF.

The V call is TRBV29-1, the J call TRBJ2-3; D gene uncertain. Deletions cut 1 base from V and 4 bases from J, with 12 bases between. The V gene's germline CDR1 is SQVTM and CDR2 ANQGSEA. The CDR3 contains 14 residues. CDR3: CSVEGEVRPDTQYF. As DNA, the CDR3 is TGCAGCGTTGAAGGAGAGGTTCGGCCAGATACGCAGTATTTT.

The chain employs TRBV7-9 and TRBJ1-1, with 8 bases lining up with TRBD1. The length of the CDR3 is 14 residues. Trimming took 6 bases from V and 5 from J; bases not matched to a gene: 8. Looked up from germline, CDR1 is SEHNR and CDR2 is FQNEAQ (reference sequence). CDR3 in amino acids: CASSSVNRGTEAFF. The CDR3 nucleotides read TGTGCCAGCAGTTCTGTCAACAGGGGGACTGAAGCTTTCTTT.

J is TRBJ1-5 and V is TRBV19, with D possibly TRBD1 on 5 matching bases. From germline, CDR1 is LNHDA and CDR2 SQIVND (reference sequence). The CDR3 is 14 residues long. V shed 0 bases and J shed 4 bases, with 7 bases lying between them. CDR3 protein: CASSIEKGNQPQHF. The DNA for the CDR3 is TGTGCCAGTAGTATAGAAAAGGGGAATCAGCCCCAGCATTTT.

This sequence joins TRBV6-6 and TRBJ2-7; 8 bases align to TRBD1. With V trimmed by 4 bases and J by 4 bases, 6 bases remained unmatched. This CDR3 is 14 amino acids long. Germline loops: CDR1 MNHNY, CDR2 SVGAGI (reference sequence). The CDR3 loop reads CASSSPGTGYEQYF. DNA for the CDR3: TGTGCCAGCAGTTCGCCCGGGACAGGATACGAGCAGTACTTC.

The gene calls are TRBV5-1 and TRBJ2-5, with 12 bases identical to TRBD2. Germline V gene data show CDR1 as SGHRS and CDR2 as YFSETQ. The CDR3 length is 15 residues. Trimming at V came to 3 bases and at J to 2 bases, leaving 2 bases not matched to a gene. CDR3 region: CASSSGLAGQETQYF. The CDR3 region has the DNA TGCGCCAGCAGCTCCGGACTAGCGGGGCAAGAGACCCAGTACTTC.

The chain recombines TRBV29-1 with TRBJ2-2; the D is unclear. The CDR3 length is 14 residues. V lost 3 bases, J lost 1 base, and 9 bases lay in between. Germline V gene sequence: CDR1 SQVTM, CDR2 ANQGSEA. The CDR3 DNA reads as TGCAGCGTTGATGGGCCAGGGAACACCGGGGAGCTGTTTTTT. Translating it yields CSVDGPGNTGELFF.

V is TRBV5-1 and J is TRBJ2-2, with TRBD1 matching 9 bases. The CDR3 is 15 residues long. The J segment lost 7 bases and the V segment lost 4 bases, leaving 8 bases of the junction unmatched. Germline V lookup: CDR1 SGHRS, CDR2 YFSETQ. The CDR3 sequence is CASSTGTGRVGELFF. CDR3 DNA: TGCGCCAGCAGCACTGGGACAGGGAGGGTCGGGGAGCTGTTTTTT.

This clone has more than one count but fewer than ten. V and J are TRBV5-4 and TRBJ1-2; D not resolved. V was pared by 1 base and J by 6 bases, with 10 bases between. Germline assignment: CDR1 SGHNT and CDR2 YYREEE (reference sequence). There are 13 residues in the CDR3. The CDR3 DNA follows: TGTGCCAGCAGCTTGTCCCAGGTTCATGGCTACACCTTC. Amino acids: CASSLSQVHGYTF.

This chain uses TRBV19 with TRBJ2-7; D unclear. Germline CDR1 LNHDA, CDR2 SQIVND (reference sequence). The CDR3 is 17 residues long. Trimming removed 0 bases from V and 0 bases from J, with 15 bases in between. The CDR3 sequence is CASSIDIRQTISYEQYF. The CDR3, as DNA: TGTGCCAGTAGTATAGATATTCGGCAGACAATCTCCTACGAGCAGTACTTC.

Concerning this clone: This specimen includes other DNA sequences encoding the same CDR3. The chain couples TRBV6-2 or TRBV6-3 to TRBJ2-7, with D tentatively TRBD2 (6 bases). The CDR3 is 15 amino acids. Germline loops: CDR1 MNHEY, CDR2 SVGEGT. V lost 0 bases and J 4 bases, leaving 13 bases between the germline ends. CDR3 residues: CASSYSGLILYEQYF. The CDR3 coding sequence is TGTGCCAGCAGTTACTCGGGACTGATTTTATACGAGCAGTACTTC.

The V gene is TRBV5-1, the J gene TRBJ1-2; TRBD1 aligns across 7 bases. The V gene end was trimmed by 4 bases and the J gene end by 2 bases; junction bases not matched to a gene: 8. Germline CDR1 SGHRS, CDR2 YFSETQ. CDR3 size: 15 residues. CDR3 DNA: TGCGCCAGCAGCCCGGGCGGGACAGTAAACTATGGCTACACCTTC. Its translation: CASSPGGTVNYGYTF.

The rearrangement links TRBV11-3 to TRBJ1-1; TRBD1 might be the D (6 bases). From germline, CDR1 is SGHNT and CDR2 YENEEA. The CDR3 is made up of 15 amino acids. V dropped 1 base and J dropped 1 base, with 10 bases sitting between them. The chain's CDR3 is CASSLAGQQNTEAFF. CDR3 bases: TGTGCCAGCAGCTTAGCCGGACAGCAGAACACTGAAGCTTTCTTT.

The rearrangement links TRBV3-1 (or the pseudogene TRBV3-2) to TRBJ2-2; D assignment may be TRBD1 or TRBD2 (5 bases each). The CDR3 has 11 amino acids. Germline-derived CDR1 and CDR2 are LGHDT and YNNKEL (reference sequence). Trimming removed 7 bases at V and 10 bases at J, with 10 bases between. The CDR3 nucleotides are TGTGCCAGCACCCAGGGAGAGGAGCTGTTTTTT. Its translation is CASTQGEELFF.

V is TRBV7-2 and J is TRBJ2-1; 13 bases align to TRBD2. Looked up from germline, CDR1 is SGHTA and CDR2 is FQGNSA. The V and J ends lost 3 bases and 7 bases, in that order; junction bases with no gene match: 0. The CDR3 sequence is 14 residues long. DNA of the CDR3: TGTGCCAGCAGCTTGACTAGCGGGGGGAATGAGCAGTTCTTC. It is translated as CASSLTSGGNEQFF.

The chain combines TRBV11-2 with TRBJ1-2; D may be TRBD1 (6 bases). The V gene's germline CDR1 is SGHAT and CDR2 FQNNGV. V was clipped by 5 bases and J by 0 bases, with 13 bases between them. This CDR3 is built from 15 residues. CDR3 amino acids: CASSLRTATNYGYTF. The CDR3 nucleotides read TGTGCCAGCAGCCTCCGGACAGCTACTAACTATGGCTACACCTTC.

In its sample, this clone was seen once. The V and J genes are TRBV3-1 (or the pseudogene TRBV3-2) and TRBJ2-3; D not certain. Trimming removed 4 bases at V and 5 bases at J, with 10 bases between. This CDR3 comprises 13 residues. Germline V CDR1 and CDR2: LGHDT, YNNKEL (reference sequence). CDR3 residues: CASSPPGRDTQYF. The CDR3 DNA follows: TGTGCCAGCAGCCCCCCAGGTAGAGATACGCAGTATTTT.

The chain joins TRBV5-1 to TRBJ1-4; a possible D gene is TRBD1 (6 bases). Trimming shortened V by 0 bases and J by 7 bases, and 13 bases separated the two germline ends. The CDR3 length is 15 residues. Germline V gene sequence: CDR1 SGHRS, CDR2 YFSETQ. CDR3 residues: CASSLVGGPGEKLFF. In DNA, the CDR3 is TGCGCCAGCAGCTTGGTCGGGGGGCCGGGTGAAAAACTGTTTTTT.

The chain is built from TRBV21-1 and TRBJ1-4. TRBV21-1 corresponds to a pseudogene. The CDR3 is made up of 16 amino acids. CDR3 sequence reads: CASSKVVRESNEKLFF. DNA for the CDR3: TGTGCCAGCAGCAAAGTGGTGAGGGAGAGCAATGAAAAACTGTTTTTT.

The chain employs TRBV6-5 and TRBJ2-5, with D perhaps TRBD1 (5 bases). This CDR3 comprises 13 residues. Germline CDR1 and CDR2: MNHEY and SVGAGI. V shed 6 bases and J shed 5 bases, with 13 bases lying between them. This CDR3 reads CASRRQGAETQYF. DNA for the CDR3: TGTGCCAGCAGGCGCCAGGGTGCGGAGACCCAGTACTTC.

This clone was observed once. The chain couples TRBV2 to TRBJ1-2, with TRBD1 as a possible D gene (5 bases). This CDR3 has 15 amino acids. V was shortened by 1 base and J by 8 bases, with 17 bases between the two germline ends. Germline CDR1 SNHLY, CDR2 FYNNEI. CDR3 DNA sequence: TGTGCCAGCAGTGAAGGGATACGGGGGGTAGAGGGCTACACCTTC. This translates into CASSEGIRGVEGYTF.

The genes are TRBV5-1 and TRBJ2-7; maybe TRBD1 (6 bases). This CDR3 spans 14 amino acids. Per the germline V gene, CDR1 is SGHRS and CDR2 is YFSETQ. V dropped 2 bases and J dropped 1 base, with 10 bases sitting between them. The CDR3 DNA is TGCGCCAGCAGCTTTGGACAGCTATCCTACGAGCAGTACTTC. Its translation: CASSFGQLSYEQYF.

The CDR3 spells CASRPEAALTEAFF. In DNA, the CDR3 is TGTGCCAGCAGGCCGGAGGCAGCACTTACTGAAGCTTTCTTT. This rearrangement joins TRBV2 to TRBJ1-1, with unresolved D. Trimming pared 6 bases from V and 5 bases from J, leaving 16 bases between. Germline V gene sequence: CDR1 SNHLY, CDR2 FYNNEI. The CDR3 is 14 residues long.